This TCR beta chain was documented in a study of Graves' ophthalmopathy and Graves' hyperthyroidism. General study points: Ophthalmopathy cases were distinguished from stable hyperthyroidism by a 13-signature model, reaching about 91% sensitivity and over 80% specificity. The model's ophthalmopathy progression predictions had roughly 71% sensitivity and 72% to 75% specificity.

The hyperthyroidism patients, aged 18 to 65, had been newly diagnosed, with under 2 months' duration. Clinical symptoms and serum thyroxine were used for diagnosis; TRAb, thyroid ultrasound and orbital computed tomography were also relied on. Ten or more counts support this clonotype. The antigen is not known. Germline CDR1 and CDR2: SGHVS and FQNEAQ. This CDR3 contains 16 residues. V was clipped by 3 bases and J by 4 bases; unmatched bases: 8. The study amplified TCR beta CDR3 regions using RNA transcripts. The workflow started with a first-round RT-PCR run with HTBI primers and then moved on to a second-round multiplex PCR. TCRdb ran MiXCR on the multiplex PCR reads and lists one entry per CDR3 protein. The table lists about 550,000 distinct CDR3 sequences, 35% to 45% of them singletons.

The clonotype comes from an adult man with Graves' hyperthyroidism. Sequenced material: peripheral blood or thyroid tissue (not recorded which). This rearrangement joins TRBV7-8 to TRBJ2-2, with 7 positions matching TRBD2. CDR3 region: CASSFGGGMGTGELFF. As DNA, the CDR3 is TGTGCCAGCAGCTTTGGGGGAGGGATGGGCACCGGGGAGCTGTTTTTT.